This TCR beta chain was recovered during a study of preoperative IRX-2 immunotherapy in early breast cancer. The sample's treatment: preoperative locoregional IRX-2 cytokine immunotherapy. Preoperative locoregional IRX-2 cytokine immunotherapy was tested in the phase Ib source study. Sequenced by immunoSEQ multiplex PCR; TCRdb stores in-frame clones only, minus some. The sample shows roughly 26,000 clones, about 87% of them seen only once. The CDR3 totals 14 residues. V was trimmed by 3 bases and J by 0 bases, leaving 7 bases between them. Germline V gene sequence: CDR1 SEHNR, CDR2 FQNEAQ (reference sequence).

Here the sequenced sample was tumor tissue, taken after IRX-2 immunotherapy. The chain links TRBV7-9 to TRBJ2-3; D possibly corresponds to TRBD2 (5 bases). This receptor was taken from a human donor with breast cancer. The CDR3 sequence is CASSFTGSTDTQYF. The CDR3 bases are TGTGCCAGCAGCTTTACGGGGAGCACAGATACGCAGTATTTT.